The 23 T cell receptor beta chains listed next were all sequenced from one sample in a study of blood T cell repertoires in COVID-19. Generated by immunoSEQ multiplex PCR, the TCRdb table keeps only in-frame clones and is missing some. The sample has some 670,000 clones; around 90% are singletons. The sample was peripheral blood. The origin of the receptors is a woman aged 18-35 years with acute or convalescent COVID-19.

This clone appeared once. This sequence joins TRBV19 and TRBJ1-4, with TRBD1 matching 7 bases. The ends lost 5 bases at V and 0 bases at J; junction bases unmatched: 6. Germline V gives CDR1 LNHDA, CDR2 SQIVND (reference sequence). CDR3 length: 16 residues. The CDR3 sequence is CASSARQGTTNEKLFF. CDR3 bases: TGTGCCAGTAGTGCCCGACAGGGAACAACTAATGAAAAACTGTTTTTT.

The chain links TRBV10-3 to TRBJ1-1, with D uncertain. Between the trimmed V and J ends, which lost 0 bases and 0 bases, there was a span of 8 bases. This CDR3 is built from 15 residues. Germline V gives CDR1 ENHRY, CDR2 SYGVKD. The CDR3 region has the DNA TGTGCCATCAGTGAGTCGGCCGCCCTGAACACTGAAGCTTTCTTT. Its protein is CAISESAALNTEAFF.

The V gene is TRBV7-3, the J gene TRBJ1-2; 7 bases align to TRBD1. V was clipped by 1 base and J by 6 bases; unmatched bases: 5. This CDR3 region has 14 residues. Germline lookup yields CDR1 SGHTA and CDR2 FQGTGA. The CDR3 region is CASSLRAGGDGYTF. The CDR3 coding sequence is TGTGCCAGCAGCTTAAGGGCAGGGGGAGATGGCTACACCTTC.

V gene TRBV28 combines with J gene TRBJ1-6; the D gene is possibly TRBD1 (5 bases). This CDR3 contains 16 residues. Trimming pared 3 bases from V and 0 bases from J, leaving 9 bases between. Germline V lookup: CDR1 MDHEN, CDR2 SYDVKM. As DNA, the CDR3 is TGTGCCAGCAGTTTGGGGCAGACCTCCTATAATTCACCCCTCCACTTT. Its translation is CASSLGQTSYNSPLHF. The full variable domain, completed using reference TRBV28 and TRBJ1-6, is DVKVTQSSRYLVKRTGEKVFLECVQDMDHENMFWYRQDPGLGLRLIYFSYDVKMKEKGDIPEGYSVSREKKERFSLILESASTNQTSMYLCASSLGQTSYNSPLHFGNGTRLTVT.

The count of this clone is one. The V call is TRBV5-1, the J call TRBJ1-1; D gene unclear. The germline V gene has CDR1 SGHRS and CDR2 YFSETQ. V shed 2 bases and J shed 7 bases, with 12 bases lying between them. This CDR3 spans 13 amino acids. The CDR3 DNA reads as TGCGCCAGCAGCTTATATGGAGGTGTTGAAGCTTTCTTT. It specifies CASSLYGGVEAFF.

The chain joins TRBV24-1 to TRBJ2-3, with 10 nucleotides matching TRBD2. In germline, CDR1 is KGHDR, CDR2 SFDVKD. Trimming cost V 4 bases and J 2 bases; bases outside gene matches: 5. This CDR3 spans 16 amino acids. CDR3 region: CATSEPLAGNTDTQYF. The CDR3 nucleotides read TGTGCCACCAGTGAGCCACTAGCGGGGAACACAGATACGCAGTATTTT.

The DNA for the CDR3 is TGTGCCATCAGTGAGTCGGAGGTTAGAAAGAACACTGAAGCTTTCTTT. Translating it yields CAISESEVRKNTEAFF. The J gene is TRBJ1-1, the V gene TRBV10-3; D is unresolved. The CDR3 consists of 16 residues. Trimming stripped 0 bases from V and 1 base from J, with 12 bases between. CDR1 is ENHRY, CDR2 SYGVKD, per germline.

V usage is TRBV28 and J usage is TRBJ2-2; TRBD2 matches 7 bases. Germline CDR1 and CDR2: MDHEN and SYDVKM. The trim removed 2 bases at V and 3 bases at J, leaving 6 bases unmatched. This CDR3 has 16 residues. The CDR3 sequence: CASSLGGVAYTGELFF. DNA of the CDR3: TGTGCCAGCAGTTTAGGGGGGGTAGCTTACACCGGGGAGCTGTTTTTT.

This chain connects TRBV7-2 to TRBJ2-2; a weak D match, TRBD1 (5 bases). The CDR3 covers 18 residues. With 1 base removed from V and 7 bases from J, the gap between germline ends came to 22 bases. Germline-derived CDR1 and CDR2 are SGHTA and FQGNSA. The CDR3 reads CASSLGPQGRMNGGELFF. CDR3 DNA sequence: TGTGCCAGCAGCTTAGGCCCCCAGGGCAGAATGAATGGCGGGGAGCTGTTTTTT.

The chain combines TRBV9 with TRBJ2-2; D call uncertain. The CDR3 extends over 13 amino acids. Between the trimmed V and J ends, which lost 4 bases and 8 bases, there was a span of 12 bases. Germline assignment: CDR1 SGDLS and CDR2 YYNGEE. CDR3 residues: CASSPSLLGELFF. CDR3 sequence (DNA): TGTGCCAGCAGCCCTAGTCTGCTTGGGGAGCTGTTTTTT. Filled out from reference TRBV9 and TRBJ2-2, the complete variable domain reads DSGVTQTPKHLITATGQRVTLRCSPRSGDLSVYWYQQSLDQGLQFLIQYYNGEERAKGNILERFSAQQFPDLHSELNLSSLELGDSALYFCASSPSLLGELFFGEGSRLTVL.

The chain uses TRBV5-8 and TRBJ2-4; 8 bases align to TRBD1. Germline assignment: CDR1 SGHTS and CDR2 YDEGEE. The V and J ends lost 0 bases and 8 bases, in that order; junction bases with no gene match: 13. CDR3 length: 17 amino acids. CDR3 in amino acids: CASSLGQGATSSHIQYF. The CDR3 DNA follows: TGTGCCAGCAGCTTGGGCCAGGGGGCTACTTCTAGCCACATTCAGTACTTC.

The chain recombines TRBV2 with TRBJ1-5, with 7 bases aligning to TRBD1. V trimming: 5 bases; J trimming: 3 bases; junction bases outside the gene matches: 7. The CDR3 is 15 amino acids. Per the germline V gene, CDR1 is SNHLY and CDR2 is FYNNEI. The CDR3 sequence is CASSPRDSYNQPQHF. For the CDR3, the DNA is TGTGCCAGCAGTCCTCGGGACAGCTACAATCAGCCCCAGCATTTT.

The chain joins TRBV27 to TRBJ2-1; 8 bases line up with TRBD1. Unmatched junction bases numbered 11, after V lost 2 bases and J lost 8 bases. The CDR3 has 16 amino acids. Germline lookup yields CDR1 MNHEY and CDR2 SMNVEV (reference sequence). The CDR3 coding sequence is TGTGCCAGCAGTTTAGATCAGGGGGCGCGGGGTGATGAGCAGTTCTTC. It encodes CASSLDQGARGDEQFF.

This CDR3 is CASRPLPGGITEAFF. The CDR3 nucleotides read TGTGCCAGCAGACCGCTCCCGGGAGGTATCACTGAAGCTTTCTTT. The chain is built from TRBV6-6 and TRBJ1-1; D is undetermined. Germline lookup yields CDR1 MNHNY and CDR2 SVGAGI (reference sequence). The CDR3 loop spans 15 amino acids. Deletions cut 6 bases from V and 4 bases from J, with 18 bases between.

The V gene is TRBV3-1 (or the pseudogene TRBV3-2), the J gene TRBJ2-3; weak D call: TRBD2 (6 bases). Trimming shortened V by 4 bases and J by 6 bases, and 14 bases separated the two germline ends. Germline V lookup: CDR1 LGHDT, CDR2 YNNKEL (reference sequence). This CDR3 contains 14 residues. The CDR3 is CASSPVGTGDTQYF. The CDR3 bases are TGTGCCAGCAGCCCTGTGGGGACTGGGGATACGCAGTATTTT.

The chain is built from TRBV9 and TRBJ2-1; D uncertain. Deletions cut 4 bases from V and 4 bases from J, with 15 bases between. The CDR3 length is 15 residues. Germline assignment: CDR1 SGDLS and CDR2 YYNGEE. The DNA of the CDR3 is TGTGCCAGCAGCTTAGCCCCTTCCCTTTACAATGAGCAGTTCTTC. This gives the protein CASSLAPSLYNEQFF.

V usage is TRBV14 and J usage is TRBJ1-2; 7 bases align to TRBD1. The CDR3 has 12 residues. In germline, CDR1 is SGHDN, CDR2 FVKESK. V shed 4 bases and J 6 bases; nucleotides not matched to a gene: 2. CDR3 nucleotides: TGTGCCAGCAGCCCAGGGGGACATGGCTACACCTTC. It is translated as CASSPGGHGYTF.

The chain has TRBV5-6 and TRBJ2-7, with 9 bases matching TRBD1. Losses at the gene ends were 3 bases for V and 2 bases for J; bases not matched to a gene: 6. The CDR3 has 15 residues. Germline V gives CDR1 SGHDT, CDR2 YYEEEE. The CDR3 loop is CASSYRGLGPYEQYF. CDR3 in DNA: TGTGCCAGCAGCTACAGGGGGCTAGGCCCCTACGAGCAGTACTTC.

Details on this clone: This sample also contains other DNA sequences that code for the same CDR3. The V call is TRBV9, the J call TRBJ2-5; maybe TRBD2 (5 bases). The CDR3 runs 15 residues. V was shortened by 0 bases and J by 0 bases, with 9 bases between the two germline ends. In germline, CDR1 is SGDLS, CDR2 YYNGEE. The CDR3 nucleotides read TGTGCCAGCAGCGTAGGTGGAGGCTACCAAGAGACCCAGTACTTC. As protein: CASSVGGGYQETQYF. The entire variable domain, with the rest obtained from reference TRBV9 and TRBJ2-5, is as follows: DSGVTQTPKHLITATGQRVTLRCSPRSGDLSVYWYQQSLDQGLQFLIQYYNGEERAKGNILERFSAQQFPDLHSELNLSSLELGDSALYFCASSVGGGYQETQYFGPGTRLLVL.

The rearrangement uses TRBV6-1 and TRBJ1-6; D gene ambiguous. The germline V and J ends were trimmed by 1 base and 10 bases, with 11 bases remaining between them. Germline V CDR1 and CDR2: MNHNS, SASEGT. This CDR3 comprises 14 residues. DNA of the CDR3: TGTGCCAGCAGTGAAGAATTCGGGTTATCACCCCTCCACTTT. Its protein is CASSEEFGLSPLHF.

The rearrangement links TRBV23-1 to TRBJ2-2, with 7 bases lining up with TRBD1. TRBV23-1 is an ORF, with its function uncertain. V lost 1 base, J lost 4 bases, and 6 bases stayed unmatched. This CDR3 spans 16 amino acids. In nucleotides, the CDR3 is TGCGCCAGCAGTCAATTACGGCCAGGGGGCACCGGGGAGCTGTTTTTT. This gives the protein CASSQLRPGGTGELFF.

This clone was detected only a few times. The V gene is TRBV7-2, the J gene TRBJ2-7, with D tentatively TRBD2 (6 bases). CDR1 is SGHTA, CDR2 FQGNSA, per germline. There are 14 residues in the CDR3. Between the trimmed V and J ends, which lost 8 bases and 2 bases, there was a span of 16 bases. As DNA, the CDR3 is TGTGCCAGCCGGGGTATGGGGGGACCCTACGAGCAGTACTTC. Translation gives CASRGMGGPYEQYF.

CDR3 in amino acids: CASSRGRGQGETNYGYTF. The CDR3 DNA reads as TGCGCCAGCAGCCGGGGGCGTGGGCAGGGGGAAACTAACTATGGCTACACCTTC. The rearrangement links TRBV4-3 to TRBJ1-2; 7 bases fit TRBD1. The CDR3 contains 18 residues. Germline CDR1 and CDR2: LGHNA and YSLEER. V trimming: 4 bases; J trimming: 0 bases; junction bases outside the gene matches: 14.